The source of this T cell receptor (beta chain) is a study of blood T cell repertoires in COVID-19. Study background: From the United States, Italy and Spain came samples of acute and convalescent COVID-19. PBMCs, B-cell-depleted T cells, or T cells were the source of the cDNA or gDNA that made up the material.

As handled by the study authors: By means of reference gene primer amplification, nucleated cell counts were estimated. Sequencing used immunoSEQ multiplex PCR; TCRdb keeps in-frame clones, though not all of them. D and trimming come from the DNA, and the V and J calls and clone size come from that table. Seen here are under 9,500 clones, 80% to 90% observed once, and the top ten hold 8% to 8.5%. This clone was detected a few times. V shed 5 bases and J 1 base; nucleotides not matched to a gene: 6. The CDR3 sequence is 16 residues long. Looked up from germline, CDR1 is WSHSY and CDR2 is SAAADI. This chain connects TRBV10-2 to TRBJ1-4; 8 bases match TRBD1. The clonotype comes from a human donor in a cohort sampled during active COVID-19. Specimen: peripheral blood. CDR3 loop: CASSPGGGGTNEKLFF. CDR3 coding DNA: TGCGCCAGCAGTCCAGGGGGCGGGGGAACTAATGAAAAACTGTTTTTT.